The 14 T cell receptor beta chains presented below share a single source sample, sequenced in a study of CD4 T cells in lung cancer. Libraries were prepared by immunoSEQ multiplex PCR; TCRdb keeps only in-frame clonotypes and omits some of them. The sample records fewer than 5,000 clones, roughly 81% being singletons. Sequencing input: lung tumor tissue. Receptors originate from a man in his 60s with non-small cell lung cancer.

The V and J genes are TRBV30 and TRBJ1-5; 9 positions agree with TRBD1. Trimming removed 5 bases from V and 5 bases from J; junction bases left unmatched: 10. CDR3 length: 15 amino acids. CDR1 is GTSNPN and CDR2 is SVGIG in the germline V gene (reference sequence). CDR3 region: CAWDKPGQGYQPQHF. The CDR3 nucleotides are TGTGCCTGGGACAAACCGGGACAGGGCTATCAGCCCCAGCATTTT.

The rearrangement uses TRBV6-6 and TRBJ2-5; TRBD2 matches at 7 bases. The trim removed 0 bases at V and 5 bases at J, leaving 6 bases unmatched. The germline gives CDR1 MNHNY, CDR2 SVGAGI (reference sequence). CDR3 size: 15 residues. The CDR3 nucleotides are TGTGCCAGCAGTTACTCGGGGGGGGGAGGGGAGACCCAGTACTTC. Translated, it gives CASSYSGGGGETQYF.

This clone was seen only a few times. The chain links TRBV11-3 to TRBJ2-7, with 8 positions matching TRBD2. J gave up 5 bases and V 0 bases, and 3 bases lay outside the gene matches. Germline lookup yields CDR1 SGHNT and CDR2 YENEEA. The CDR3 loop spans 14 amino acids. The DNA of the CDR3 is TGTGCCAGCAGCTTAGATACGGGGGGGAACGAGCAGTACGTC. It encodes CASSLDTGGNEQYV.

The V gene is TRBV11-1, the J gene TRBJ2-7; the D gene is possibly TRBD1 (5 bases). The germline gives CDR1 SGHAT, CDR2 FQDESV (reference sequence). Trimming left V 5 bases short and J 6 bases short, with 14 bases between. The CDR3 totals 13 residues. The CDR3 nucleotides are TGTGCCAGCAGCCCCATAGACAGCCCCGAGCAGTACTTC. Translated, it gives CASSPIDSPEQYF.

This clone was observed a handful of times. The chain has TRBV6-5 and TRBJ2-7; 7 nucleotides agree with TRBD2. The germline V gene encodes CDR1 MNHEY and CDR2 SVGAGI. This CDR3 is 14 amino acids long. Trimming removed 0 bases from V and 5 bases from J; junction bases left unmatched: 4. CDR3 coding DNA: TGTGCCAGCAGTTACTCGGGACTACGGGACGAGCAGTACTTC. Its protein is CASSYSGLRDEQYF.

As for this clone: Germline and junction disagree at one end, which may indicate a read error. CDR3 in amino acids: CASKVHRGAVF. CDR3 in DNA: TGTGCCAGTAAGGTCCACCGGGGAGCTGTTTTT. V is TRBV2 and J is TRBJ2-2; D might be TRBD2 (5 bases). This CDR3 comprises 11 residues. The germline gives CDR1 SNHLY, CDR2 FYNNEI.

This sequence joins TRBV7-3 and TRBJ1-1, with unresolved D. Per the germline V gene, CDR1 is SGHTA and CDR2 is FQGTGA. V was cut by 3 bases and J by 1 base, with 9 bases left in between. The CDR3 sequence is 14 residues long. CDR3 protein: CASSFEGSNTEAFF. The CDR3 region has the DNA TGTGCCAGCAGCTTCGAGGGTTCGAACACTGAAGCTTTCTTT. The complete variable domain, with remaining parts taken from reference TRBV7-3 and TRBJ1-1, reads GAGVSQTPSNKVTEKGKYVELRCDPISGHTALYWYRQSLGQGPEFLIYFQGTGAADDSGLPNDRFFAVRPEGSVSTLKIQRTERGDSAVYLCASSFEGSNTEAFFGQGTRLTVV.

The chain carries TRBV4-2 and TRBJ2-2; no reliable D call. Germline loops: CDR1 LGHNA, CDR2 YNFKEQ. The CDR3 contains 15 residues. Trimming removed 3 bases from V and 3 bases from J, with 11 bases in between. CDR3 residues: CASSHAAAYTGELFF. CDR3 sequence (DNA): TGTGCCAGCAGCCACGCGGCAGCCTACACCGGGGAGCTGTTTTTT.

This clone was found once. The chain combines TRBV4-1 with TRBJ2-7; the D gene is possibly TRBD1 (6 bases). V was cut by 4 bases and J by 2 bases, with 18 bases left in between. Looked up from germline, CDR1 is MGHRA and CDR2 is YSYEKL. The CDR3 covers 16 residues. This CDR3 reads CASSPGWGQRAYEQYF. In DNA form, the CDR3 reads TGCGCCAGCAGCCCGGGGTGGGGGCAGAGGGCCTACGAGCAGTACTTC.

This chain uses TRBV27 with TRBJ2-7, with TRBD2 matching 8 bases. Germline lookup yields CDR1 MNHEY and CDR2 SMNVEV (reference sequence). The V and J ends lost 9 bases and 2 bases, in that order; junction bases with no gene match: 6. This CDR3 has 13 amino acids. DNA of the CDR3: TGTGCCAGGAGTAGCGGGATAGCCTACGAGCAGTACTTC. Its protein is CARSSGIAYEQYF.

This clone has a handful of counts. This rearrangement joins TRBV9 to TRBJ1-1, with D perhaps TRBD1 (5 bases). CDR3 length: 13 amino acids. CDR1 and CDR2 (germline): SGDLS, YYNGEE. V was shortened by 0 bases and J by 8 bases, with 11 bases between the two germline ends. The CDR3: CASSVAPAGEAFF. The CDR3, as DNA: TGTGCCAGCAGCGTAGCTCCAGCAGGGGAAGCTTTCTTT.

The CDR3 region has the DNA TGCGCCAGCAGCAGAGCGGGAGATACCGGGGAGCTGTTTTTT. It encodes CASSRAGDTGELFF. The V call is TRBV5-1, the J call TRBJ2-2; 8 bases map to TRBD2. Trimming removed 4 bases from V and 5 bases from J; junction bases left unmatched: 4. The CDR3 has 14 amino acids. Germline V gene data show CDR1 as SGHRS and CDR2 as YFSETQ.

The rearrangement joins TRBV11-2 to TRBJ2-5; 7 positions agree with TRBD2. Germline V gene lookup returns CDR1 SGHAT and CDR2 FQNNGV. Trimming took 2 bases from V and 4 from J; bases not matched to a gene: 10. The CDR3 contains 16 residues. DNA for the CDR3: TGTGCCAGCAGCTTAAAGGGGACTATGAGGGGAGAGACCCAGTACTTC. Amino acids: CASSLKGTMRGETQYF.

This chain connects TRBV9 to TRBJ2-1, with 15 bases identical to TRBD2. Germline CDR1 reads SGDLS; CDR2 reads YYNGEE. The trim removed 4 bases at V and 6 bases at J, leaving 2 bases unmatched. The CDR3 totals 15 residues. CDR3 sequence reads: CASSPGLAGGNEQFF. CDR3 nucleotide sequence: TGTGCCAGCAGCCCGGGACTAGCGGGAGGCAATGAGCAGTTCTTC.